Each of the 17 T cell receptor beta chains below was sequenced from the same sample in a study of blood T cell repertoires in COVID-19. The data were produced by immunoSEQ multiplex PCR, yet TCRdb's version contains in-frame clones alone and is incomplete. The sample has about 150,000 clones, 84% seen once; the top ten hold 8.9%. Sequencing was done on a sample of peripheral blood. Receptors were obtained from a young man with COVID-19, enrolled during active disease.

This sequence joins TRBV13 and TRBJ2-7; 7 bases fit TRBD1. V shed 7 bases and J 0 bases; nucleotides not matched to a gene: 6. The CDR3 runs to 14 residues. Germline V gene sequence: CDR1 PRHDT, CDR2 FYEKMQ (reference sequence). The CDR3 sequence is CASNMGQSSYEQYF. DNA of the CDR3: TGTGCCAGCAACATGGGACAGAGCTCCTACGAGCAGTACTTC.

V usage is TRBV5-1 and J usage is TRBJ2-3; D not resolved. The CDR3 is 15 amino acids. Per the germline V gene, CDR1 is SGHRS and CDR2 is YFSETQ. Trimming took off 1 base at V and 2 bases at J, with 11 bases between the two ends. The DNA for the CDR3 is TGCGCCAGCAGCTTGATCACAGCTTCCACAGATACGCAGTATTTT. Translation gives CASSLITASTDTQYF.

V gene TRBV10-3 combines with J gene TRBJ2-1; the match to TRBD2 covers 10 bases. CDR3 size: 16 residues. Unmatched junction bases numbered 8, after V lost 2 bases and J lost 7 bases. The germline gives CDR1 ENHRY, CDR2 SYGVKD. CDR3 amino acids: CAISEVSSGSQNEQFF. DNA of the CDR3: TGTGCCATCAGTGAGGTGTCTAGCGGGAGTCAGAATGAGCAGTTCTTC.

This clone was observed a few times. CDR3 region: CASSQDALVGYTF. As DNA, the CDR3 is TGTGCCAGCAGCCAAGACGCACTGGTTGGCTACACCTTC. This chain uses TRBV4-2 with TRBJ1-2; D uncertain. With 0 bases removed from V and 7 bases from J, the gap between germline ends came to 9 bases. From germline, CDR1 is LGHNA and CDR2 YNFKEQ. The CDR3 sequence is 13 residues long.

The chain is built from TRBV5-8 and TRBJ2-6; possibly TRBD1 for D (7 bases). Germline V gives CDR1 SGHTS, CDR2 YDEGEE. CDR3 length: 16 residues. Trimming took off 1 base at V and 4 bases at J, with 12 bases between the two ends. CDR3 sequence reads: CASSLKGAGGANVLTF. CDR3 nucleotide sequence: TGTGCCAGCAGCTTGAAGGGGGCGGGAGGGGCCAACGTCCTGACTTTC.

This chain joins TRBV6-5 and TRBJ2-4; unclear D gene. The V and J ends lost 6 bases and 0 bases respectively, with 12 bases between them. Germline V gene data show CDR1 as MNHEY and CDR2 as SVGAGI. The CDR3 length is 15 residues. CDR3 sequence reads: CASSRGNLAKNIQYF. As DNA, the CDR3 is TGTGCCAGCAGCAGAGGAAATCTAGCCAAAAACATTCAGTACTTC.

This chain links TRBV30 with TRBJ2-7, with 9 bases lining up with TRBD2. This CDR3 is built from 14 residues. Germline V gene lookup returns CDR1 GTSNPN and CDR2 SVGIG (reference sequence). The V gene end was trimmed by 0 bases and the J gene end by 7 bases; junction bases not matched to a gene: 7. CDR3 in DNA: TGTGCCTGGAGTGTACGCGGGGGGGTCGGGGAGCAGTACTTC. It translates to CAWSVRGGVGEQYF.

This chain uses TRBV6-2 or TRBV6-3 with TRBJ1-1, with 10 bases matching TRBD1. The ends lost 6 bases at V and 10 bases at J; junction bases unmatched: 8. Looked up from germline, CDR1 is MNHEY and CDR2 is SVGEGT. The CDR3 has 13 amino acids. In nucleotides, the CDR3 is TGTGCCAGCAGCTCCGGGACAGGGGTACGAGCTTTCTTT. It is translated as CASSSGTGVRAFF.

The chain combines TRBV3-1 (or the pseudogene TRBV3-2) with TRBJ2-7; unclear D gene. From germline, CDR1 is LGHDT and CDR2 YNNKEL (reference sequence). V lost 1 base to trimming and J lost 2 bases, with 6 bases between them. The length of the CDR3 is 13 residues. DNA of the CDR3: TGTGCCAGCAGCCAAGTACCGGCCTACGAGCAGTACTTC. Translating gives CASSQVPAYEQYF.

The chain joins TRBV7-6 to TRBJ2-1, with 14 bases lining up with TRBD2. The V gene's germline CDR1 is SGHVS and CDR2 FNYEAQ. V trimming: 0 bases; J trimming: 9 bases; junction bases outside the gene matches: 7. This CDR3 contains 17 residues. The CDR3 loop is CASSLAPGTSGSLEQFF. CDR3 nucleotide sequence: TGTGCCAGCAGCTTAGCCCCCGGGACTAGCGGGAGTCTTGAGCAGTTCTTC. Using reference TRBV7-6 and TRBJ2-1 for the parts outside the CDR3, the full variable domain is GAGVSQSPRYKVTKRGQDVALRCDPISGHVSLYWYRQALGQGPEFLTYFNYEAQQDKSGLPNDRFSAERPEGSISTLTIQRTEQRDSAMYRCASSLAPGTSGSLEQFFGPGTRLTVL.

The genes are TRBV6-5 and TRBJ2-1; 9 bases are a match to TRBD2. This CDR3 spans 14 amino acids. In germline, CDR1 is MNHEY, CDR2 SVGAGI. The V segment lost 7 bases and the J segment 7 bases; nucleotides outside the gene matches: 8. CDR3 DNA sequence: TGTGCCAGCATGCGGATAGCGGGAGTAAATGAGCAGTTCTTC. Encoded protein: CASMRIAGVNEQFF.

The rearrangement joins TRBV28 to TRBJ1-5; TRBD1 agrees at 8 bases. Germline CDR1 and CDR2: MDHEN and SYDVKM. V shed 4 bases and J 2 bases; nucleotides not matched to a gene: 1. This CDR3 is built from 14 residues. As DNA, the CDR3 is TGTGCCAGCAGTTGGGGACAGGGCAATCAGCCCCAGCATTTT. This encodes CASSWGQGNQPQHF.

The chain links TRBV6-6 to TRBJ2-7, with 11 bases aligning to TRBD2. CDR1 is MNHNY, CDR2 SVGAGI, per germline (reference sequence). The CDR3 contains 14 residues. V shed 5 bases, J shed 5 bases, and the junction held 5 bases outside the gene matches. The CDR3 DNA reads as TGTGCCAGCAGTGCCTTAGCGGGAGGGGACGAGCAGTACTTC. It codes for CASSALAGGDEQYF.

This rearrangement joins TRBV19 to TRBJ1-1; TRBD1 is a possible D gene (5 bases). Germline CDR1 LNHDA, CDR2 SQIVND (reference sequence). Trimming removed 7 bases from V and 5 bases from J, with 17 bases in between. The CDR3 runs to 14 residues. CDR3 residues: CASTDKGIWTEAFF. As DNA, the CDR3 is TGTGCCAGTACCGATAAGGGGATTTGGACTGAAGCTTTCTTT.

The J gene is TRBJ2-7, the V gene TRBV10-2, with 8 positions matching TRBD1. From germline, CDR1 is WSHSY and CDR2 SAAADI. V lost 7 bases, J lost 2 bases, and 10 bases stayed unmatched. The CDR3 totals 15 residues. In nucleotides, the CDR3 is TGCGCCAGCACCTTTTCGACAGGGGTACCCTACGAGCAGTACTTC. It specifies CASTFSTGVPYEQYF.

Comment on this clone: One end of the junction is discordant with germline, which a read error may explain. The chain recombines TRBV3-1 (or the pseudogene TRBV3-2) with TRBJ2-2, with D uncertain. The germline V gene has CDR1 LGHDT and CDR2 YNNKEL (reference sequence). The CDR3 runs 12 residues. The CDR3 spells CVSNMNTGELFF. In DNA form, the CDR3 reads TGTGTCAGCAATATGAACACCGGGGAGCTGTTTTTT.

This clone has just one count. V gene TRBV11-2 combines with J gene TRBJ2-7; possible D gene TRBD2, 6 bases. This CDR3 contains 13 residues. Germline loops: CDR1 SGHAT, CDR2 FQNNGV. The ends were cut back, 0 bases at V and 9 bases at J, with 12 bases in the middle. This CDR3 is CASSLDPLGGQYF. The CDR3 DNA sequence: TGTGCCAGCAGCTTAGACCCTTTGGGGGGGCAGTACTTC.